The TCR beta chain under discussion was sequenced for a study of blood T cell repertoires in COVID-19. The overall study: Sites across the United States, Italy and Spain contributed samples from acute and convalescent COVID-19. From T cells, B-cell-depleted T cells, or PBMCs came the material, which was cDNA or gDNA.

Using immunoSEQ multiplex PCR, the repertoire was profiled, and TCRdb retains in-frame clones only, with some absent. Found here are around 94,000 clones, approximately 90% of them singletons; the top ten hold roughly 5.2%. Germline trimming cut 2 bases from V and 7 bases from J; bases unmatched to any gene: 9. The CDR3 runs to 15 residues. Germline V gene data show CDR1 as SGDLS and CDR2 as YYNGEE. This sequence originates from a woman in her forties or fifties with COVID-19, enrolled during active disease. Sample: peripheral blood. V is TRBV9 and J is TRBJ2-1, with TRBD2 matching over 7 bases. The CDR3 is CASSVAPGGGNEQFF. The CDR3 coding sequence is TGTGCCAGCAGCGTGGCCCCGGGGGGTGGGAATGAGCAGTTCTTC.